Shown below are 17 T cell receptor beta chains from a single sample sequenced in a study of siplizumab effects on memory and regulatory T cells (dated by TCRdb to between 2018 and 2020). The library relied on the immunoSEQ multiplex PCR assay. TCRdb mirrors the immuneACCESS table, restricted to in-frame sequences. Some clones are absent from its copies; in checked studies, under half trace to an unresolved V gene, and the reason for the others is unknown. The sample table records 90,000 to 120,000 clones; more than 85% of these occur just once. The ten largest clones add up to approximately 2.7% of the sample. Input material: CD4+ T cells sorted from blood. These receptors were taken from a human donor in good health. Some clones in this sample may be carry-over from other donors' samples.

This clone was counted at least ten times. The chain has TRBV2 and TRBJ1-1, with 7 bases fitting TRBD1. The junction had 5 bases not matched to a gene; V was cut back by 9 bases and J by 1 base. Germline V gene data show CDR1 as SNHLY and CDR2 as FYNNEI. This CDR3 is 13 amino acids long. Written as DNA, the CDR3 is TGTGCCAGTACAGGGGTGGCGAACACTGAAGCTTTCTTT. It specifies CASTGVANTEAFF.

The gene calls are TRBV4-1 and TRBJ2-5; 15 positions match TRBD2. Germline trimming cut 4 bases from V and 5 bases from J; bases unmatched to any gene: 2. In germline, CDR1 is MGHRA, CDR2 YSYEKL. The CDR3 has 15 amino acids. The CDR3 region is CASSPGLAGGETQYF. DNA of the CDR3: TGCGCCAGCAGCCCGGGACTAGCGGGAGGCGAGACCCAGTACTTC.

The rearrangement links TRBV5-1 to TRBJ2-1, with TRBD2 identical over 11 bases. With V trimmed by 0 bases and J by 7 bases, 9 bases remained unmatched. The germline V gene encodes CDR1 SGHRS and CDR2 YFSETQ. The length of the CDR3 is 17 residues. CDR3 residues: CASSLGSGRALGNEQFF. The CDR3 region has the DNA TGCGCCAGCAGCTTGGGTAGCGGGAGGGCCCTGGGGAATGAGCAGTTCTTC.

The rearrangement links TRBV4-2 to TRBJ1-2, with D possibly being TRBD1 (5 bases). CDR1 is LGHNA and CDR2 is YNFKEQ in the germline V gene. The CDR3 sequence is 16 residues long. Trimming left V 0 bases short and J 8 bases short, with 19 bases between. For the CDR3, the DNA is TGTGCCAGCAGCCAAGAAGGATACAGCCAGGGTAAGGGCTACACCTTC. This gives the protein CASSQEGYSQGKGYTF.

The V and J genes are TRBV28 and TRBJ2-5; 7 positions match TRBD1. Germline-derived CDR1 and CDR2 are MDHEN and SYDVKM. The J segment lost 3 bases and the V segment lost 10 bases, leaving 8 bases of the junction unmatched. The CDR3 is 13 residues long. The CDR3 protein is CAIRDSYKETQYF. The CDR3, as DNA: TGTGCCATTCGGGACAGTTATAAAGAGACCCAGTACTTC.

This sequence joins TRBV29-1 and TRBJ2-7, with 10 nucleotides matching TRBD2. Germline V CDR1 and CDR2: SQVTM, ANQGSEA. With V trimmed by 4 bases and J by 3 bases, 3 bases remained unmatched. This CDR3 comprises 13 residues. CDR3 nucleotide sequence: TGCAGCGTTGTAGCGGGAGGATTCTACGAGCAGTACTTC. This codes for CSVVAGGFYEQYF.

This clone was counted only a few times. The chain recombines TRBV5-1 with TRBJ2-7; no clear D. Germline V gene data show CDR1 as SGHRS and CDR2 as YFSETQ. Between the trimmed V and J ends, which lost 0 bases and 6 bases, there was a span of 7 bases. CDR3 length: 12 amino acids. The CDR3 nucleotides read TGCGCCAGCAGCTTGGTCGGGCGCGAGCAGTACTTC. Translation gives CASSLVGREQYF.

This clone was observed a single time. J is TRBJ1-1 and V is TRBV18, with TRBD1 as a possible D gene (5 bases). Germline V lookup: CDR1 KGHSH, CDR2 LQKENI. The ends were cut back, 3 bases at V and 4 bases at J, with 12 bases in the middle. The CDR3 is made up of 14 amino acids. This CDR3 is CASSPIGGATEAFF. The CDR3 nucleotides are TGTGCCAGCTCACCGATAGGAGGGGCCACTGAAGCTTTCTTT.

The DNA for the CDR3 is TGTGCCAGCGAGGGCAGTAGGGGAGAGACCCAGTACTTC. Translation gives CASEGSRGETQYF. The chain uses TRBV6-1 and TRBJ2-5; either TRBD1 or TRBD2 may supply D (5 bases each). Between the trimmed V and J ends, which lost 8 bases and 4 bases, there was a span of 14 bases. The CDR3 has 13 amino acids. CDR1 and CDR2 from the germline V gene are MNHNS and SASEGT.

The chain links TRBV9 to TRBJ2-3; no firm D call. V was trimmed by 9 bases and J by 2 bases, leaving 19 bases between them. CDR1 is SGDLS and CDR2 is YYNGEE in the germline V gene. CDR3 length: 15 residues. The CDR3 DNA is TGTGCCACACCCCGGCCACCCCGACCCACAGATACGCAGTATTTT. It encodes CATPRPPRPTDTQYF.

In its sample, this clone was seen once. The chain combines TRBV7-8 with TRBJ1-5; a possible D gene is TRBD1 (5 bases). The CDR3 spans 18 residues. Germline CDR1 SGHVS, CDR2 FQNEAQ. Trimming stripped 5 bases from V and 7 bases from J, with 27 bases between. The CDR3 region has the DNA TGTGCCAGCAGCACCTACTTCGGGACTGGATCACTTTACCAGCCCCAGCATTTT. This gives the protein CASSTYFGTGSLYQPQHF.

This chain's CDR3 is CSVGQGDQPQHF. CDR3 nucleotides: TGCAGCGTTGGGCAAGGGGATCAGCCCCAGCATTTT. The chain employs TRBV29-1 and TRBJ1-5; D is perhaps TRBD1 (5 bases). V lost 4 bases and J 5 bases, leaving 9 bases between the germline ends. In germline, CDR1 is SQVTM, CDR2 ANQGSEA. The CDR3 totals 12 residues.

The chain is built from TRBV5-1 and TRBJ1-5; TRBD1 might be the D (5 bases). The CDR3 is 16 amino acids. V lost 4 bases and J 0 bases, leaving 14 bases between the germline ends. The germline V gene has CDR1 SGHRS and CDR2 YFSETQ. The CDR3 nucleotides are TGCGCCAGCAGCCCCACCCAGGGAGGTAGCAATCAGCCCCAGCATTTT. Residues: CASSPTQGGSNQPQHF.

The V and J genes are TRBV18 and TRBJ1-4; no reliable D call. CDR3 length: 12 residues. V was shortened by 2 bases and J by 8 bases, with 6 bases between the two germline ends. Germline CDR1 is KGHSH and CDR2 is LQKENI. Written as DNA, the CDR3 is TGTGCCAGCTCACCAGAGGGAGAAAAACTGTTTTTT. It yields the protein CASSPEGEKLFF.

This clone was detected only once. In DNA, the CDR3 is TGTGCCAGCAGCCAAGAACACGAGGACCTTGGGCGCGAGCAGTACTTC. It translates to CASSQEHEDLGREQYF. The chain combines TRBV14 with TRBJ2-7; no definite D call. This CDR3 is built from 16 residues. Between the trimmed V and J ends, which lost 0 bases and 6 bases, there was a span of 18 bases. In germline, CDR1 is SGHDN, CDR2 FVKESK.

The chain combines TRBV9 with TRBJ2-3; 10 bases align to TRBD1. The V gene end was trimmed by 4 bases and the J gene end by 5 bases; junction bases not matched to a gene: 10. Looked up from germline, CDR1 is SGDLS and CDR2 is YYNGEE. CDR3 length: 16 residues. The CDR3 region has the DNA TGTGCCAGCAGCCCGACAGGGGGCGTTACAAGAGATACGCAGTATTTT. Encoded protein: CASSPTGGVTRDTQYF.

The V gene is TRBV7-8, the J gene TRBJ2-7, with 9 positions matching TRBD1. CDR1 and CDR2 from the germline V gene are SGHVS and FQNEAQ. With V trimmed by 2 bases and J by 2 bases, 4 bases remained unmatched. The length of the CDR3 is 15 residues. The CDR3 reads CASSLSDRGTYEQYF. DNA for the CDR3: TGTGCCAGCAGCTTATCGGACAGGGGAACCTACGAGCAGTACTTC.